A selection of T cell receptor beta chains follows, all from one sample in a study of beta chain features in type 1 diabetes. TCRdb keeps only in-frame clones here, not all; method: immunoSEQ multiplex PCR. The sample shows around 130,000 clones, 9% of them seen only once. The sample was central memory CD4+ T cells from blood. Every receptor here comes from a man aged 25 to 40 with type 1 diabetes. The CDR3 runs from the conserved cysteine through the conserved F or W. D genes are given only for firm matches. Clone size is not always given. Where it is, it says once, few, many or a class for expanded clones.

NA,TRBJ1-1,few,TRBV28,CASSDSNTEAFF,TGTGCCAGCAGTGACAGCAACACTGAAGCTTTCTTT
TRBD1,TRBJ2-7,NA,TRBV5-1,CASSPTTTGGRYEQYF,TGCGCCAGCAGCCCTACCACTACAGGGGGACGCTACGAGCAGTACTTC
NA,TRBJ2-2,NA,TRBV29-1,CSVVQYANTGELFF,TGCAGCGTTGTTCAGTATGCGAACACCGGGGAGCTGTTTTTT
NA,TRBJ2-5,few,TRBV29-1,CSVGGHRASQETQYF,TGCAGCGTTGGCGGTCACAGGGCCTCTCAAGAGACCCAGTACTTC
NA,TRBJ2-7,NA,TRBV6-5,CASTLDPAGLYEQYF,TGTGCCAGCACCTTGGATCCCGCGGGGCTCTACGAGCAGTACTTC
TRBD1,TRBJ2-5,few,TRBV7-2,CASSLVVGQGGETQYF,TGTGCCAGCAGCTTAGTTGTGGGACAGGGTGGAGAGACCCAGTACTTC
NA,TRBJ1-1,NA,TRBV7-2,CASSLFKNTEAFF,TGTGCCAGCAGCTTATTCAAGAACACTGAAGCTTTCTTT
TRBD1,TRBJ2-7,few,TRBV29-1,CSVDAGTGGSYEQYF,TGCAGCGTTGACGCCGGGACAGGGGGATCCTACGAGCAGTACTTC
NA,TRBJ2-7,NA,TRBV5-1,CASSVGQPVYEQYF,TGCGCCAGCAGCGTTGGACAGCCGGTCTACGAGCAGTACTTC
NA,TRBJ2-1,few,TRBV11-2,CASSLYTGSVQFF,TGTGCCAGCAGCTTATACACAGGGAGTGTGCAGTTCTTC
NA,TRBJ2-5,NA,TRBV5-1,CASQLGETQYF,TGCGCCTCACAACTAGGGGAGACCCAGTACTTC
NA,TRBJ2-2,few,TRBV6-1,CASSPRGTTGELFF,TGTGCCAGCAGCCCTAGGGGGACCACCGGGGAGCTGTTTTTT
NA,TRBJ2-1,few,TRBV30,CAWSPTSSYNEQFF,TGTGCCTGGAGCCCAACTAGCTCCTACAATGAGCAGTTCTTC
TRBD1,TRBJ1-5,few,TRBV6-6,CASRGQGDQPQHF,TGTGCCAGTAGGGGGCAAGGGGATCAGCCCCAGCATTTT
NA,TRBJ1-2,NA,TRBV30,CACPSRAWSSGYTF,TGTGCCTGTCCAAGCCGAGCTTGGTCGAGCGGCTACACCTTC
NA,TRBJ2-5,NA,TRBV5-1,CASSLVVGRGAGETQYF,TGCGCCAGCAGCTTGGTTGTTGGTCGGGGGGCCGGGGAGACCCAGTACTTC
NA,TRBJ1-1,NA,TRBV6-1,CASSGVGRRTEAFF,TGTGCCAGCAGTGGAGTAGGGAGGAGGACTGAAGCTTTCTTT
NA,TRBJ2-1,few,TRBV4-1,CASSQASVNYNEQFF,TGCGCCAGCAGCCAAGCTAGCGTCAACTACAATGAGCAGTTCTTC
NA,TRBJ2-1,NA,TRBV5-8,CASSGGVAPGGHNEQFF,TGTGCCAGCAGCGGAGGGGTGGCGCCTGGGGGTCACAATGAGCAGTTCTTC
NA,TRBJ1-2,NA,TRBV30,CAWSMAGRDGYTF,TGTGCCTGGAGTATGGCAGGGAGGGATGGCTACACCTTC
NA,TRBJ2-7,few,TRBV30,CARSGYSYEQYF,TGTGCCCGCTCAGGGTACTCCTACGAGCAGTACTTC
NA,TRBJ2-7,many,TRBV6-6,CASRFGRGGSYEQYF,TGTGCCAGCAGGTTCGGCAGGGGTGGATCCTACGAGCAGTACTTC
TRBD1,TRBJ1-5,NA,TRBV2,CASGQGGVRPQHF,TGTGCCAGCGGACAGGGAGGAGTTCGGCCCCAGCATTTT
NA,TRBJ2-5,few,TRBV7-2,CASSPVAARETQYF,TGTGCCAGCAGCCCGGTAGCGGCGAGGGAGACCCAGTACTTC
NA,TRBJ2-7,NA,TRBV7-3,CASSPGGALNEQYF,TGTGCCAGCAGCCCTGGGGGGGCTCTAAACGAGCAGTACTTC
NA,TRBJ1-3,few,TRBV7-9,CASSLQPRQSGNTIYF,TGTGCCAGCAGCTTACAACCGCGACAGTCCGGAAACACCATATATTTT
TRBD1,TRBJ2-7,NA,TRBV11-2,CASRAQGRGRSEQYF,TGTGCCAGCAGAGCTCAGGGCAGGGGGCGCTCCGAGCAGTACTTC
TRBD2,TRBJ2-5,NA,TRBV7-7,CASSLGGTSGETQYF,TGTGCTAGCAGCTTAGGGGGGACTAGCGGGGAGACCCAGTACTTC
NA,TRBJ1-1,NA,TRBV7-9,CASSRRRDTEAFF,TGTGCCAGCAGCCGACGACGGGACACTGAAGCTTTCTTT
TRBD1,TRBJ2-2,NA,TRBV4-2,CASSQDKGTGHTGELFF,TGTGCCAGCAGCCAAGATAAGGGGACAGGGCACACCGGGGAGCTGTTTTTT
TRBD1,TRBJ1-5,once,TRBV18,CASSPRGIEGQPQHF,TGTGCCAGCTCACCCAGGGGGATTGAGGGACAGCCCCAGCATTTT
NA,TRBJ1-5,NA,TRBV2,CASRGGLNQPQHF,TGTGCCAGCCGGGGGGGTCTGAATCAGCCCCAGCATTTT
NA,TRBJ1-5,NA,TRBV7-2,CASKMLGGGVQPQHF,TGTGCCAGTAAGATGCTCGGCGGGGGGGTTCAGCCCCAGCATTTT
NA,TRBJ2-5,NA,TRBV2,CASSVRLVAPETQYF,TGTGCCAGCAGTGTAAGGCTAGTGGCCCCGGAGACCCAGTACTTC
NA,TRBJ2-5,few,TRBV5-1,CASSWTGTSGTQYF,TGCGCCAGCAGCTGGACGGGGACTTCGGGGACCCAGTACTTC
NA,TRBJ1-4,few,TRBV4-3,CASSQRGTTRKLFF,TGCGCCAGCAGCCAACGGGGGACGACGCGAAAACTGTTTTTT
TRBD2,TRBJ2-5,NA,TRBV5-5,CASSSSAGERRPQYF,TGTGCCAGCAGCTCGTCAGCGGGGGAACGTAGGCCCCAGTACTTC
NA,TRBJ2-1,few,TRBV18,CASSPPGVSGYNEQFF,TGTGCCAGCTCACCGCCAGGGGTTTCTGGCTACAATGAGCAGTTCTTC
NA,TRBJ1-2,NA,TRBV10-1,CASSESNREGYTF,TGCGCCAGCAGTGAGTCTAACAGAGAAGGCTACACCTTC
NA,TRBJ1-5,few,TRBV2,CASSENQGSQPQHF,TGTGCCAGCAGTGAGAATCAGGGGAGTCAGCCCCAGCATTTT
NA,TRBJ2-7,many,TRBV28,CASSHYYEQYF,TGTGCCAGCAGTCACTACTACGAGCAGTACTTC
NA,TRBJ2-3,NA,TRBV4-2,CASSQDYGLLTDTQYF,TGTGCCAGCAGCCAAGATTACGGACTCCTCACAGATACGCAGTATTTT
NA,TRBJ1-4,NA,TRBV5-6,CASRHWTENEKLFF,TGTGCCAGTCGACATTGGACAGAGAATGAAAAACTGTTTTTT
TRBD1,TRBJ2-5,few,TRBV12-5,CASGPGTGQETQYF,TGTGCTAGTGGTCCCGGGACAGGGCAGGAGACCCAGTACTTC
TRBD1,TRBJ2-7,NA,TRBV7-3,CASSSEADRGSSYEQYF,TGTGCCAGCAGCTCGGAGGCGGACAGGGGGAGCTCCTACGAGCAGTACTTC
NA,TRBJ1-2,few,TRBV7-8,CASSLGGNYGYTF,TGTGCCAGCAGCCTGGGGGGGAACTATGGCTACACCTTC
NA,TRBJ2-3,few,TRBV5-1,CASSSGDPDTDTQYF,TGCGCCAGCAGCTCGGGGGACCCAGACACAGATACGCAGTATTTT
NA,TRBJ2-6,few,TRBV29-1,CSVAPAGSYSGANVLTF,TGCAGCGTTGCGCCGGCAGGGTCCTACTCTGGGGCCAACGTCCTGACTTTC
NA,TRBJ2-7,NA,TRBV4-1,CASSYDGLSPYEQYF,TGCGCCAGCAGCTATGATGGTCTATCACCCTACGAGCAGTACTTC
NA,TRBJ1-1,few,TRBV5-4,CASRGEGGMNTEAFF,TGTGCCAGCAGAGGCGAGGGGGGGATGAACACTGAAGCTTTCTTT